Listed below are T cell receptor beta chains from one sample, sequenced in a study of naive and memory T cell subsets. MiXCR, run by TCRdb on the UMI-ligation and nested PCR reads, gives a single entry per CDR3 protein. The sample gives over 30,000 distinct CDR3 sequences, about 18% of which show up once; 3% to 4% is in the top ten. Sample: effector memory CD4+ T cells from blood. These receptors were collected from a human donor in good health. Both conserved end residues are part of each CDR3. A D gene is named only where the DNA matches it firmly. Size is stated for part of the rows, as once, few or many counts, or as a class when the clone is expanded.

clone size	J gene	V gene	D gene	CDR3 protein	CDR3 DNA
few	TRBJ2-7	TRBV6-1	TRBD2	CASSVDLAAYEQYF	TGTGCCAGCAGTGTTGATCTAGCGGCCTACGAGCAGTACTTC
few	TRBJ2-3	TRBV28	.	CASRVGGSTDTQYF	TGTGCCAGCAGAGTTGGGGGGAGCACAGATACGCAGTATTTT
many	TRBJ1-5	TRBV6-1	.	CASSDNQPQHF	TGTGCCAGCAGTGACAATCAGCCCCAGCATTTT
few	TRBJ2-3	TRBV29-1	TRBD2	CSAARGSGSTDTQYF	TGCAGCGCCGCCCGTGGAAGCGGGAGTACAGATACGCAGTATTTT
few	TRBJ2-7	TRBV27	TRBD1	CASRMTGLPYEQYF	TGTGCCAGCAGAATGACAGGGTTACCCTACGAGCAGTACTTC
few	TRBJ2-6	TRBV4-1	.	CASSSHSGARGANVLTF	TGCGCCAGCAGCTCGCATTCCGGGGCTAGGGGGGCCAACGTCCTGACTTTC
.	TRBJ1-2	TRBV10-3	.	CAISGGAIDLHYTF	TGTGCCATCAGCGGAGGGGCCATCGACCTTCACTACACCTTC
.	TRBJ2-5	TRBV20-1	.	CSASQVSETQYF	TGCAGTGCAAGCCAAGTTTCAGAGACCCAGTACTTC
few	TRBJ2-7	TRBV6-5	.	CASRKGQVYEQYF	TGTGCCAGTAGGAAAGGGCAGGTCTACGAGCAGTACTTC
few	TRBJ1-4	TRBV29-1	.	CSVEVTGPEKLFF	TGCAGCGTTGAAGTAACAGGGCCGGAAAAACTGTTTTTT
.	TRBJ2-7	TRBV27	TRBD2	CASSRWTSGSSYEQYF	TGTGCCAGCAGTCGTTGGACTAGCGGGAGTTCGTACGAGCAGTACTTC
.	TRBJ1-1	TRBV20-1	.	CSARGPGGNTEAFF	TGCAGTGCTAGAGGGCCCGGGGGGAACACTGAAGCTTTCTTT
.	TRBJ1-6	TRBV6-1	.	CASNPSLGHNSPLHF	TGTGCCAGCAATCCTTCGTTGGGGCATAATTCACCCCTCCACTTT
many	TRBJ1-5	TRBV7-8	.	CASSPGFISNQPQHF	TGTGCCAGCAGCCCCGGGTTCATTAGCAATCAGCCCCAGCATTTT
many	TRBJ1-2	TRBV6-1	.	CASMSQGRNYGYTF	TGTGCCAGCATGAGTCAGGGGCGTAACTATGGCTACACCTTC
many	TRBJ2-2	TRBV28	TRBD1	CASSYRGATGELFF	TGTGCCAGCAGTTACAGGGGCGCGACCGGGGAGCTGTTTTTT
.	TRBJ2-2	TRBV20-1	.	CSASRSVSNTGELFF	TGCAGTGCTAGTAGAAGCGTATCTAACACCGGGGAGCTGTTTTTT
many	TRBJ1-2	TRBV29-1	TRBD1	CSVEKGTGGVYGYTF	TGCAGCGTTGAAAAAGGGACAGGGGGCGTATATGGCTACACCTTC
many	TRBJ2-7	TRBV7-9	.	CASSPWDGEQYF	TGTGCCAGCAGCCCCTGGGACGGGGAGCAGTACTTC
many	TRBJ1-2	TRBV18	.	CASSPTDIGMYGYTF	TGTGCCAGCTCACCTACAGACATAGGGATGTATGGCTACACCTTC
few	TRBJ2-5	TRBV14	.	CASSQGSFRTQYF	TGTGCCAGCAGCCAAGGATCTTTCAGGACCCAGTACTTC
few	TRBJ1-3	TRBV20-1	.	CSGGSGNTIYF	TGCAGTGGTGGCTCTGGAAACACCATATATTTT
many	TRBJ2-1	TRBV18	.	CASSPGAGINEQFF	TGTGCCAGCTCACCTGGGGCGGGAATCAATGAGCAGTTCTTC
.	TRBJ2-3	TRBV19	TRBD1	CASSRQGVADTQYF	TGTGCCAGTAGTCGACAGGGGGTTGCGGATACGCAGTATTTT
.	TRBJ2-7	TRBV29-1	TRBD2	CSASGLAGGSEQYF	TGCAGCGCCTCGGGGCTAGCGGGAGGCTCAGAGCAGTACTTC
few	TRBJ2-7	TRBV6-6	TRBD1	CASINGGTGVYEQYF	TGTGCCAGCATCAACGGCGGGACAGGGGTTTACGAGCAGTACTTC
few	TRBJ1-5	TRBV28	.	CASNSGSEPGNQPQHF	TGTGCCAGCAATTCAGGATCGGAACCCGGCAATCAGCCCCAGCATTTT
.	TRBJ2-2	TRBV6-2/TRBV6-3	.	CASSHLLGDGELFF	TGTGCCAGCAGCCACCTCCTCGGGGACGGGGAGCTGTTTTTT
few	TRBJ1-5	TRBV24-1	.	CATSDSDQGGNQPQHF	TGTGCCACCAGTGATTCCGATCAAGGAGGCAATCAGCCCCAGCATTTT
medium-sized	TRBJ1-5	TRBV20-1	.	CSARDPGGPMGGLEPQHF	TGCAGTGCTAGAGATCCGGGAGGGCCCATGGGGGGCCTTGAGCCCCAGCATTTT
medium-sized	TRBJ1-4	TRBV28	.	CASPAARINEKLFF	TGTGCCAGCCCTGCTGCACGGATTAATGAAAAACTGTTTTTT
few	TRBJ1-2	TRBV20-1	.	CSATSDATVPNYGYTF	TGCAGTGCTACCTCGGATGCTACAGTTCCTAACTATGGCTACACCTTC
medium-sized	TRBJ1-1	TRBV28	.	CASIPGTLNTEAFF	TGTGCCAGCATCCCTGGGACATTGAACACTGAAGCTTTCTTT
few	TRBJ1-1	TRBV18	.	CASSQAQRNTEAFF	TGTGCCAGCTCACAGGCCCAGCGGAACACTGAAGCTTTCTTT
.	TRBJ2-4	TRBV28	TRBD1	CASSPDRVKNIQYF	TGTGCCAGCAGTCCCGACAGGGTCAAAAACATTCAGTACTTC
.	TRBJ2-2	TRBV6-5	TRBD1	CASSPGTGSHWGTGELFF	TGTGCCAGCAGTCCCGGGACAGGGAGTCATTGGGGCACCGGGGAGCTGTTTTTT
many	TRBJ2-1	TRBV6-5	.	CASSPLYGSSYNEQFF	TGTGCCAGCAGCCCTCTTTATGGCAGCTCCTACAATGAGCAGTTCTTC
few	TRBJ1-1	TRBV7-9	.	CASSPVPTGRVAFF	TGTGCCAGCAGCCCCGTCCCCACAGGGCGTGTGGCTTTCTTT
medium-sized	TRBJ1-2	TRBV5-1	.	CASRPDTTNYGYTF	TGCGCCAGCAGACCCGACACCACTAACTATGGCTACACCTTC
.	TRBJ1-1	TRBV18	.	CASSPPKGLNTEAFF	TGTGCCAGCTCACCACCGAAAGGCCTGAACACTGAAGCTTTCTTT
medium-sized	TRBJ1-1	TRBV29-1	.	CSVGVGLRTEAFF	TGCAGCGTTGGGGTTGGATTGCGCACTGAAGCTTTCTTT
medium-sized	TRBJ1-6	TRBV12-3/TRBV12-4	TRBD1	CSPTGAWNSPLHF	TGTTCACCGACAGGGGCCTGGAATTCACCCCTCCACTTT
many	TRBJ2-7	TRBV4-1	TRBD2	CASSQGLGGSSYEQYF	TGCGCCAGCAGCCAAGGATTGGGCGGGAGCTCCTACGAGCAGTACTTC
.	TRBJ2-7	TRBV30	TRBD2	CAWSVIWTSGIYEQYF	TGTGCCTGGAGCGTAATTTGGACTAGCGGGATATACGAGCAGTACTTC
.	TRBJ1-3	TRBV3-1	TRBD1	CASSNRGAGNTIYF	TGTGCCAGCAGTAACAGGGGGGCTGGAAACACCATATATTTT
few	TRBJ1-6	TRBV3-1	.	CASSRQTVGLDSPLHF	TGTGCCAGCAGCCGACAGACAGTGGGGTTGGATTCACCCCTCCACTTT
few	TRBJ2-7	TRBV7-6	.	CASSLDEGFTYEQYF	TGTGCCAGCAGCTTAGATGAGGGATTTACCTACGAGCAGTACTTC
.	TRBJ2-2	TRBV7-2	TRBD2	CASSATSGTGGELFF	TGTGCCAGCAGTGCCACTAGCGGGACTGGCGGGGAGCTGTTTTTT
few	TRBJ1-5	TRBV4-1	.	CASSQAGLSLQPQHF	TGCGCCAGCAGCCAGGCCGGGCTTAGCCTACAGCCCCAGCATTTT
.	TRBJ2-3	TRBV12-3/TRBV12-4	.	CASSINRGTDTQYF	TGTGCCAGCAGTATCAATAGGGGGACAGATACGCAGTATTTT
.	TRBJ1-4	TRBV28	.	CASSFGGSTNEKLSF	TGTGCCAGCAGTTTTGGGGGCTCAACTAATGAAAAACTGTCTTTT
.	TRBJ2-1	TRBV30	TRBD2	CAWSRGGGGAGDEQFF	TGTGCCTGGAGCCGGGGGGGCGGCGGAGCAGGAGATGAGCAGTTCTTC
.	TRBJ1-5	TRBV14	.	CASSQAGAGQPQHF	TGTGCCAGCAGCCAAGCGGGGGCGGGTCAGCCCCAGCATTTT
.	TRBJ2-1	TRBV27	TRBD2	CASSSGTSGRIRQFF	TGTGCCAGCAGTTCTGGGACTAGCGGGAGGATCCGGCAGTTCTTC
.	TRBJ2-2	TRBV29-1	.	CSASDTFWGTTGELFF	TGCAGCGCCAGCGATACCTTTTGGGGGACCACCGGGGAGCTGTTTTTT
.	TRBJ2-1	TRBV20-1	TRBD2	CSASGTSDYNEQFF	TGCAGTGCTAGTGGGACTAGCGATTACAATGAGCAGTTCTTC
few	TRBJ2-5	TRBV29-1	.	CSVERPGVQETQYF	TGCAGCGTTGAACGACCCGGGGTCCAAGAGACCCAGTACTTC
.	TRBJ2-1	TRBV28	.	CASSSGATNEQFF	TGTGCCAGCAGTTCCGGGGCGACCAATGAGCAGTTCTTC
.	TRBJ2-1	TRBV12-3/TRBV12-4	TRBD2	CASRVTSGSYNEQFF	TGTGCCAGCAGGGTGACTAGCGGGAGCTACAATGAGCAGTTCTTC
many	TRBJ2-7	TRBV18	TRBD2	CASSPNRASGPHYEQYF	TGTGCCAGCTCCCCGAACAGGGCTAGCGGGCCTCACTACGAGCAGTACTTC